This passage covers 26 T cell receptor beta chains from one sample sequenced in a study of sequential checkpoint blockade in melanoma. Treatment defined: randomized to nivolumab then ipilimumab (arm A) or the reverse (arm B). Sequencing was performed with immunoSEQ multiplex PCR; in TCRdb, only in-frame clones are kept and a portion is missing. The sample consists of 40,000 or so clones, more than 80% of them appearing once. Material: CD8+ T cells sorted from blood (inferred from file names), obtained from a patient given nivolumab and ipilimumab in sequence. Receptors originate from a human donor with melanoma.

This clone was seen a few times. The chain is built from TRBV5-6 and TRBJ1-2; maybe TRBD1 (6 bases). The V gene's germline CDR1 is SGHDT and CDR2 YYEEEE. The CDR3 length is 15 residues. Trimming took off 1 base at V and 1 base at J, with 11 bases between the two ends. Here the CDR3 reads CASSLYRALNYGYTF. The CDR3 DNA reads TGTGCCAGCAGCTTGTACAGGGCACTTAACTATGGCTACACCTTC.

This clone was recorded once. The chain carries TRBV4-1 and TRBJ2-1; no firm D call. The CDR3 is 12 amino acids. V lost 0 bases and J 8 bases, leaving 5 bases between the germline ends. Germline V CDR1 and CDR2: MGHRA, YSYEKL. The CDR3 region is CASSQDQDEQFF. The CDR3 DNA reads as TGCGCCAGCAGCCAAGATCAGGATGAGCAGTTCTTC.

The chain employs TRBV27 and TRBJ2-1; 9 bases align to TRBD2. CDR1 and CDR2 (germline): MNHEY, SMNVEV (reference sequence). CDR3 size: 15 residues. The V segment lost 8 bases and the J segment 3 bases; nucleotides outside the gene matches: 8. DNA for the CDR3: TGTGCCAGCGCCCCCGGGACTAGCAACTACAATGAGCAGTTCTTC. Translated: CASAPGTSNYNEQFF.

This clone has just one count. The chain is built from TRBV19 and TRBJ2-7, with D perhaps TRBD2 (6 bases). V lost 0 bases and J lost 7, with 16 bases in between. Per the germline V gene, CDR1 is LNHDA and CDR2 is SQIVND (reference sequence). This CDR3 spans 15 amino acids. CDR3 sequence reads: CASSIDPGGDREQYF. In nucleotides, the CDR3 is TGTGCCAGTAGTATAGATCCCGGCGGGGATCGTGAGCAGTACTTC.

The J gene is TRBJ2-7, the V gene TRBV13; 12 nucleotides agree with TRBD2. Trimming at V came to 5 bases and at J to 5 bases, leaving 10 bases not matched to a gene. Germline V gene sequence: CDR1 PRHDT, CDR2 FYEKMQ (reference sequence). The CDR3 runs 16 residues. The CDR3 here is CASSLTGLAGNHEQYF. The CDR3 nucleotides are TGTGCCAGCAGCCTCACCGGACTAGCGGGAAATCACGAGCAGTACTTC.

The rearrangement uses TRBV28 and TRBJ1-1, with D maybe TRBD1 (5 bases). Trimming took 8 bases from V and 4 from J, leaving 11 bases between them. CDR1 is MDHEN and CDR2 is SYDVKM in the germline V gene. CDR3 length: 12 amino acids. The CDR3: CASRGDGTEAFF. The CDR3 nucleotides are TGTGCCAGCCGGGGGGACGGCACTGAAGCTTTCTTT.

The chain recombines TRBV15 with TRBJ2-7, with unresolved D. Germline values: CDR1 LNHNV, CDR2 YYDKDF (reference sequence). CDR3 size: 16 residues. The germline V and J ends were trimmed by 0 bases and 3 bases, with 15 bases remaining between them. The CDR3 sequence: CATSRDRASARYEQYV. The DNA for the CDR3 is TGTGCCACCAGCAGAGATCGAGCCAGCGCGCGCTACGAGCAGTACGTC.

The chain joins TRBV7-2 to TRBJ2-3; TRBD2 aligns across 9 bases. Germline V CDR1 and CDR2: SGHTA, FQGNSA. After removal of 5 bases from V and 4 bases from J, the junction contained 7 bases not matched to a gene. This CDR3 comprises 15 residues. The CDR3 region has the DNA TGTGCCAGCAGCCAGGCGTTAGCGGGAGCAGATACGCAGTATTTT. Its translation is CASSQALAGADTQYF. Using reference TRBV7-2 and TRBJ2-3 for the parts outside the CDR3, the full variable domain is GAGVSQSPSNKVTEKGKDVELRCDPISGHTALYWYRQSLGQGLEFLIYFQGNSAPDKSGLPSDRFSAERTGGSVSTLTIQRTQQEDSAVYLCASSQALAGADTQYFGPGTRLTVL.

This clone was counted only a few times. The V and J genes are TRBV28 and TRBJ2-3; D possibly corresponds to TRBD1 (6 bases). V shed 6 bases and J shed 2 bases, with 18 bases lying between them. CDR3 length: 16 residues. Germline CDR1 MDHEN, CDR2 SYDVKM. This chain's CDR3 is CASRTISTGNTDTQYF. The CDR3 DNA sequence: TGTGCCAGCAGGACGATATCAACAGGGAACACAGATACGCAGTATTTT.

The chain employs TRBV5-1 and TRBJ2-1, with 14 nucleotides matching TRBD2. CDR1 is SGHRS, CDR2 YFSETQ, per germline. The CDR3 is made up of 16 amino acids. V lost 5 bases and J lost 6; bases outside the gene matches: 7. CDR3 protein: CASRTDGTSGSNEQFF. The CDR3 region has the DNA TGCGCCAGCAGAACTGACGGGACTAGCGGGAGCAATGAGCAGTTCTTC. Drawing the rest from reference TRBV5-1 and TRBJ2-1, the complete variable domain is KAGVTQTPRYLIKTRGQQVTLSCSPISGHRSVSWYQQTPGQGLQFLFEYFSETQRNKGNFPGRFSGRQFSNSRSEMNVSTLELGDSALYLCASRTDGTSGSNEQFFGPGTRLTVL.

The chain employs TRBV9 and TRBJ1-2, with D possibly matching TRBD1 (6 bases). Trimming took 5 bases from V and 3 from J, leaving 20 bases between them. The CDR3 runs 16 residues. Germline V gene lookup returns CDR1 SGDLS and CDR2 YYNGEE. As DNA, the CDR3 is TGTGCCAGCAGGGACAGCCGGGACGGCGTTTACTATGGCTACACCTTC. It specifies CASRDSRDGVYYGYTF. Filled out from reference TRBV9 and TRBJ1-2, the complete variable domain reads DSGVTQTPKHLITATGQRVTLRCSPRSGDLSVYWYQQSLDQGLQFLIQYYNGEERAKGNILERFSAQQFPDLHSELNLSSLELGDSALYFCASRDSRDGVYYGYTFGSGTRLTVV.

The V gene is TRBV6-1, the J gene TRBJ2-7, with D perhaps matching TRBD2 (7 bases). V was clipped by 3 bases and J by 4 bases, with 19 bases between them. CDR1 and CDR2 (germline): MNHNS, SASEGT. There are 16 residues in the CDR3. CDR3 amino acids: CASSDEDGGGGYEQYF. DNA of the CDR3: TGTGCCAGCAGTGACGAGGATGGGGGAGGGGGTTACGAGCAGTACTTC.

This clone has only one observation. The V and J genes are TRBV4-1 and TRBJ2-7; TRBD1 is a possible D gene (6 bases). CDR1 is MGHRA, CDR2 YSYEKL, per germline. V gave up 0 bases and J gave up 2 bases, with 14 bases separating them. This CDR3 has 16 residues. The CDR3 DNA follows: TGCGCCAGCAGCCAAGATAGTCGGCAGGGGCCCTACGAGCAGTACGTC. This codes for CASSQDSRQGPYEQYV.

This clone was detected a few times. This chain connects TRBV7-9 to TRBJ1-3, with D uncertain. The germline gives CDR1 SEHNR, CDR2 FQNEAQ (reference sequence). V was clipped by 3 bases and J by 0 bases, with 9 bases between them. The CDR3 sequence is 15 residues long. CDR3 sequence: CASSLDWSSGNTIYF. CDR3 sequence (DNA): TGTGCCAGCAGCTTGGACTGGAGCTCTGGAAACACCATATATTTT.

The V and J genes are TRBV6-6 and TRBJ1-1; D not resolved. V was pared by 5 bases and J by 4 bases, with 14 bases between. The CDR3 has 14 amino acids. Germline CDR1 is MNHNY and CDR2 is SVGAGI (reference sequence). CDR3 residues: CASSVTWAGTEAFF. As DNA, the CDR3 is TGTGCCAGCAGTGTCACATGGGCCGGCACTGAAGCTTTCTTT.

The chain recombines TRBV29-1 with TRBJ2-4; the D gene is possibly TRBD1 (5 bases). The germline V gene encodes CDR1 SQVTM and CDR2 ANQGSEA. This CDR3 comprises 13 residues. The V end lost 7 bases, the J end lost 6 bases, and 16 bases lay between the germline ends. DNA of the CDR3: TGCAGCGCCGAACAGGATCCTGGAAACATTCAGTACTTC. It specifies CSAEQDPGNIQYF.

This rearrangement joins TRBV27 to TRBJ1-1, with 9 bases identical to TRBD1. The CDR3 loop spans 16 amino acids. From germline, CDR1 is MNHEY and CDR2 SMNVEV (reference sequence). Trimming cost V 9 bases and J 0 bases; bases outside gene matches: 11. CDR3 in amino acids: CASWGERDRVNTEAFF. CDR3 DNA: TGTGCCAGTTGGGGAGAGAGGGACAGGGTGAACACTGAAGCTTTCTTT.

This chain joins TRBV5-1 and TRBJ1-3; 9 nucleotides match TRBD1. The V gene's germline CDR1 is SGHRS and CDR2 YFSETQ. CDR3 length equals 15 residues. V was clipped by 4 bases and J by 4 bases; unmatched bases: 6. CDR3 DNA: TGCGCCAGCAGCCAAGACAGGGGGGCAGGAAACACCATATATTTT. It encodes CASSQDRGAGNTIYF.

The chain combines TRBV9 with TRBJ1-4; the D gene is possibly TRBD1 (5 bases). V lost 0 bases, J lost 8 bases, and 14 bases lay in between. CDR3 length: 15 amino acids. The V gene's germline CDR1 is SGDLS and CDR2 YYNGEE. CDR3 sequence: CASSVEGAGGEKLFF. The CDR3 DNA reads as TGTGCCAGCAGCGTAGAAGGGGCAGGAGGGGAAAAACTGTTTTTT.

This sequence joins TRBV29-1 and TRBJ1-2; 7 bases map to TRBD1. J was trimmed by 7 bases and V by 1 base; bases with no gene match: 27. Germline CDR1 is SQVTM and CDR2 is ANQGSEA. The CDR3 contains 20 residues. The CDR3 loop is CSVEALFVSDRDGPALGYTF. In DNA, the CDR3 is TGCAGCGTTGAAGCCCTCTTTGTTTCCGACAGGGACGGTCCCGCGCTTGGCTACACCTTC.

This chain links TRBV7-9 with TRBJ2-3; D possibly corresponds to TRBD1 (5 bases). Trimming took off 6 bases at V and 3 bases at J, with 7 bases between the two ends. The germline CDR1 and CDR2 sequences are SEHNR and FQNEAQ (reference sequence). The CDR3 is 12 amino acids. CDR3 DNA sequence: TGTGCCAGCAGGCCAGGGACAGATACGCAGTATTTT. Encoded protein: CASRPGTDTQYF.

J is TRBJ1-1 and V is TRBV28; D remains ambiguous. The CDR3 runs 13 residues. The V and J ends lost 3 bases and 0 bases respectively, with 5 bases between them. CDR1 MDHEN and CDR2 SYDVKM come from the germline V gene. The chain's CDR3 is CASSFGMNTEAFF. In DNA form, the CDR3 reads TGTGCCAGCAGTTTCGGGATGAACACTGAAGCTTTCTTT.

The chain employs TRBV7-8 and TRBJ1-1; the match to TRBD1 covers 7 bases. V lost 0 bases and J lost 7; bases outside the gene matches: 2. There are 13 residues in the CDR3. The germline V gene encodes CDR1 SGHVS and CDR2 FQNEAQ. This CDR3 is CASSLARGYEAFF. Written as DNA, the CDR3 is TGTGCCAGCAGCTTAGCCAGGGGGTATGAAGCTTTCTTT.

V usage is TRBV7-9 and J usage is TRBJ1-1, with 9 positions matching TRBD1. The CDR3 extends over 14 amino acids. Germline V gene sequence: CDR1 SEHNR, CDR2 FQNEAQ (reference sequence). V shed 6 bases, J shed 8 bases, and the junction held 10 bases outside the gene matches. CDR3 nucleotide sequence: TGTGCCAGCAGAGAGGGACAGGGCGCGGAGGAAGCTTTCTTT. Translated: CASREGQGAEEAFF.

The chain employs TRBV28 and TRBJ1-5, with D hard to call. This CDR3 contains 15 residues. V lost 3 bases to trimming and J lost 0 bases, with 9 bases between them. CDR1 MDHEN and CDR2 SYDVKM come from the germline V gene. The CDR3 sequence: CASSLRPNSNQPQHF. The CDR3 DNA sequence: TGTGCCAGCAGTTTGCGGCCGAATAGCAATCAGCCCCAGCATTTT.

The rearrangement joins TRBV7-9 to TRBJ2-6; TRBD2 matches 11 bases. CDR1 is SEHNR, CDR2 FQNEAQ, per germline (reference sequence). This CDR3 is built from 17 residues. V lost 5 bases, J lost 5 bases, and 8 bases stayed unmatched. CDR3 DNA sequence: TGTGCCAGCAGCCAGGGACTAGCGGAGGGGAGGGCCAACGTCCTGACTTTC. Its protein is CASSQGLAEGRANVLTF. Looking up the rest from reference TRBV7-9 and TRBJ2-6 gives the full variable domain: DTGVSQNPRHKITKRGQNVTFRCDPISEHNRLYWYRQTLGQGPEFLTYFQNEAQLEKSRLLSDRFSAERPKGSFSTLEIQRTEQGDSAMYLCASSQGLAEGRANVLTFGAGSRLTVL.